The following is a T cell receptor (beta chain) sequence with its context. The treatment denotes: roughly 18 received Ad26.COV2.S at low or high dose, single or two shots; a few received placebo; per-sample allocation not given. The investigators took samples on day 63 after the first vaccine or placebo injection. An Ad26 vector was used to express Wuhan-strain SARS-CoV-2 spike as the vaccine. This sample stems from a study of Ad26.COV2.S vaccination and SARS-CoV-2 variants. Produced via immunoSEQ multiplex PCR; TCRdb's table is partial and in-frame only. The sample shows a few hundred thousand clones, roughly nine tenths of them seen only once. The clonotype comes from a person between 18 and 65 years old who received the Ad26.COV2.S COVID-19 vaccine or a placebo. The starting material was peripheral blood, obtained in a trial of Ad26.COV2.S vaccine versus placebo.

The CDR3 reads CSVEIDSGNTIYF. The CDR3 DNA sequence: TGCAGCGTTGAGATTGACTCTGGAAACACCATATATTTT. The rearrangement links TRBV29-1 to TRBJ1-3; D gene ambiguous. This CDR3 is 13 amino acids long. Trimming took 3 bases from V and 0 from J, leaving 6 bases between them. Germline V CDR1 and CDR2: SQVTM, ANQGSEA.